One sample yielded the 6 T cell receptor beta chains listed below, sequenced in a study of cytomegalovirus exposure and HLA in healthy donors. PCR used 60 Vbeta primers and 13 Jbeta primers. TCRdb keeps only in-frame clones here, not all; method: immunoSEQ multiplex PCR. This sample contains around 140,000 clones. The source material was PBMCs. Source of these receptors: a woman in her forties or fifties in good health and CMV-seronegative.

The chain uses TRBV19 and TRBJ2-1; 12 nucleotides agree with TRBD2. Per the germline V gene, CDR1 is LNHDA and CDR2 is SQIVND (reference sequence). Germline trimming cut 10 bases from V and 5 bases from J; bases unmatched to any gene: 9. CDR3 length: 15 amino acids. CDR3 in amino acids: CATKRTSGTNNEQFF. CDR3 nucleotides: TGTGCCACTAAAAGGACTAGCGGGACTAACAATGAGCAGTTCTTC.

The chain employs TRBV9 and TRBJ1-6, with 11 bases fitting TRBD1. Germline assignment: CDR1 SGDLS and CDR2 YYNGEE. This CDR3 has 19 amino acids. J lost 2 bases, V lost 3 bases, and 10 bases had no gene match. DNA for the CDR3: TGTGCCAGCAGCGGACCGGGACAGGGGGGTCGCACCTATAATTCACCCCTCCACTTT. The encoded protein is CASSGPGQGGRTYNSPLHF.

This sequence joins TRBV6-5 and TRBJ1-2, with 8 bases aligning to TRBD1. Germline lookup yields CDR1 MNHEY and CDR2 SVGAGI. The V gene end was trimmed by 4 bases and the J gene end by 7 bases; junction bases not matched to a gene: 8. There are 14 residues in the CDR3. For the CDR3, the DNA is TGTGCCAGCAGTTTGCTAGACAGGGGCTCTGGCTACACCTTC. This codes for CASSLLDRGSGYTF.

The chain has TRBV28 and TRBJ2-3; no firm D call. The CDR3 is made up of 14 amino acids. CDR1 MDHEN and CDR2 SYDVKM come from the germline V gene. Trimming took 6 bases from V and 3 from J, leaving 13 bases between them. Written as DNA, the CDR3 is TGTGCCAGCAGCCCCCCGCGAGGAACAGATACGCAGTATTTT. This sequence encodes CASSPPRGTDTQYF.

V gene TRBV28 combines with J gene TRBJ2-1, with 7 bases aligning to TRBD1. The V gene's germline CDR1 is MDHEN and CDR2 SYDVKM. The CDR3 contains 14 residues. The V segment lost 8 bases and the J segment 1 base; nucleotides outside the gene matches: 5. The CDR3 spells CASGGQVSYNEQFF. The CDR3 bases are TGTGCCAGCGGCGGACAGGTGTCCTACAATGAGCAGTTCTTC.

The rearrangement links TRBV25-1 to TRBJ2-7; 12 nucleotides agree with TRBD2. This CDR3 spans 15 amino acids. Losses at the gene ends were 3 bases for V and 2 bases for J; bases not matched to a gene: 2. Germline assignment: CDR1 MGHDK and CDR2 SYGVNS. CDR3 in DNA: TGTGCCAGCAGTGACTGGACTAGCGGGACCTACGAGCAGTACTTC. This codes for CASSDWTSGTYEQYF.